These 23 T cell receptor beta chains were all obtained from the same sample, sequenced in a study of blood T cell repertoires in COVID-19. Here immunoSEQ multiplex PCR was the method, and the copy in TCRdb shows in-frame clones only, minus some. The sample yields roughly 170,000 clones, around 87% seen once. The sequenced sample consisted of peripheral blood. The receptors were gathered from a man aged 40-55 years with active or convalescent COVID-19.

In the case of this clone: In the same sample, other DNA sequences code for this CDR3. This chain joins TRBV7-9 and TRBJ2-3; D unresolved. The CDR3 runs to 13 residues. Germline lookup yields CDR1 SEHNR and CDR2 FQNEAQ (reference sequence). Trimming took off 3 bases at V and 0 bases at J, with 4 bases between the two ends. The CDR3 here is CASSFPSTDTQYF. The CDR3 coding sequence is TGTGCCAGCAGCTTCCCTAGCACAGATACGCAGTATTTT.

This CDR3 reads CASRAGAEAFF. The CDR3 coding sequence is TGTGCCAGCAGGGCGGGGGCTGAAGCTTTCTTT. The J gene is TRBJ1-1, the V gene TRBV28; D might be TRBD1 (5 bases). The CDR3 contains 11 residues. Trimming pared 6 bases from V and 6 bases from J, leaving 8 bases between. Germline V gene data show CDR1 as MDHEN and CDR2 as SYDVKM. The full variable domain, with the rest looked up from reference TRBV28 and TRBJ1-1, is DVKVTQSSRYLVKRTGEKVFLECVQDMDHENMFWYRQDPGLGLRLIYFSYDVKMKEKGDIPEGYSVSREKKERFSLILESASTNQTSMYLCASRAGAEAFFGQGTRLTVV.

The gene calls are TRBV6-2 or TRBV6-3 and TRBJ2-1, with D possibly matching TRBD2 (5 bases). V gave up 2 bases and J gave up 5 bases, with 10 bases separating them. The CDR3 totals 14 residues. Germline values: CDR1 MNHEY, CDR2 SVGEGT. In nucleotides, the CDR3 is TGTGCCAGCAGTTACGATGCGGGCCACAATGAGCAGTTCTTC. The encoded protein is CASSYDAGHNEQFF.

This chain uses TRBV28 with TRBJ1-6, with D maybe TRBD1 (5 bases). Germline lookup yields CDR1 MDHEN and CDR2 SYDVKM. V lost 8 bases, J lost 4 bases, and 6 bases lay in between. The CDR3 covers 12 residues. The CDR3: CASGHYNSPLHF. CDR3 nucleotide sequence: TGTGCCAGCGGACATTATAATTCACCCCTCCACTTT.

V is TRBV7-2 and J is TRBJ1-3; weak D call: TRBD1 (5 bases). Germline V gene data show CDR1 as SGHTA and CDR2 as FQGNSA. Trimming shortened V by 4 bases and J by 4 bases, and 17 bases separated the two germline ends. The CDR3 has 16 amino acids. CDR3 sequence reads: CASSSRGTGGGNTIYF. CDR3 sequence (DNA): TGTGCCAGCAGCTCAAGAGGGACTGGCGGGGGAAACACCATATATTTT. Combining the CDR3 with reference TRBV7-2 and TRBJ1-3 gives the whole variable domain GAGVSQSPSNKVTEKGKDVELRCDPISGHTALYWYRQSLGQGLEFLIYFQGNSAPDKSGLPSDRFSAERTGGSVSTLTIQRTQQEDSAVYLCASSSRGTGGGNTIYFGEGSWLTVV.

The chain carries TRBV30 and TRBJ1-3, with D uncertain. This CDR3 is 18 amino acids long. Trimming removed 0 bases at V and 4 bases at J, with 22 bases between. CDR1 and CDR2 from the germline V gene are GTSNPN and SVGIG (reference sequence). The CDR3 loop is CAWSVIDHAGLGGNTIYF. CDR3 DNA: TGTGCCTGGAGTGTAATAGACCATGCGGGCCTTGGCGGAAACACCATATATTTT.

V usage is TRBV29-1 and J usage is TRBJ1-1; no reliable D call. Germline loops: CDR1 SQVTM, CDR2 ANQGSEA. CDR3 length: 10 amino acids. V was pared by 4 bases and J by 4 bases, with 4 bases between. The DNA for the CDR3 is TGCAGCGTTGTGAGCACTGAAGCTTTCTTT. Residues: CSVVSTEAFF.

The genes are TRBV5-1 and TRBJ1-3; no firm D call. Trimming took 0 bases from V and 4 from J, leaving 5 bases between them. The CDR3 length is 13 residues. Germline-derived CDR1 and CDR2 are SGHRS and YFSETQ. The DNA of the CDR3 is TGCGCCAGCAGCTTGGCCCCGGGAAACACCATATATTTT. Translation gives CASSLAPGNTIYF. The whole variable domain, filled in from reference TRBV5-1 and TRBJ1-3, reads KAGVTQTPRYLIKTRGQQVTLSCSPISGHRSVSWYQQTPGQGLQFLFEYFSETQRNKGNFPGRFSGRQFSNSRSEMNVSTLELGDSALYLCASSLAPGNTIYFGEGSWLTVV.

This rearrangement joins TRBV19 to TRBJ2-2; weak D call: TRBD1 (6 bases). Germline lookup yields CDR1 LNHDA and CDR2 SQIVND (reference sequence). The CDR3 runs 14 residues. Trimming took 7 bases from V and 3 from J, leaving 12 bases between them. The CDR3 here is CASTPTGDTGELFF. CDR3 sequence (DNA): TGTGCCAGTACCCCGACAGGCGACACCGGGGAGCTGTTTTTT.

The sample holds one count of this clone. V and J are TRBV28 and TRBJ2-7; D may be TRBD1 (5 bases). This CDR3 is built from 13 residues. Germline-derived CDR1 and CDR2 are MDHEN and SYDVKM. V was pared by 8 bases and J by 2 bases, with 13 bases between. CDR3 in amino acids: CASSLQATYEQYF. The CDR3 region has the DNA TGTGCCAGCTCCTTACAGGCCACCTACGAGCAGTACTTC.

The chain couples TRBV29-1 to TRBJ1-2; D might be TRBD1 (5 bases). This CDR3 contains 13 residues. V shed 2 bases and J shed 4 bases, with 11 bases lying between them. CDR1 is SQVTM and CDR2 is ANQGSEA in the germline V gene. In nucleotides, the CDR3 is TGCAGCGTTGAACGGGACGGGGGCTATGGCTACACCTTC. Translating gives CSVERDGGYGYTF.

V gene TRBV6-5 combines with J gene TRBJ1-4; TRBD1 agrees at 7 bases. The V segment lost 5 bases and the J segment 4 bases; nucleotides outside the gene matches: 4. Germline V gene lookup returns CDR1 MNHEY and CDR2 SVGAGI. The CDR3 is made up of 14 amino acids. In nucleotides, the CDR3 is TGTGCCAGCAGTAGGGACAGTGGTAATGAAAAACTGTTTTTT. It is translated as CASSRDSGNEKLFF.

The rearrangement links TRBV9 to TRBJ1-2; TRBD1 might be the D (6 bases). CDR3 length: 19 residues. V shed 0 bases and J shed 4 bases, with 25 bases lying between them. Germline V CDR1 and CDR2: SGDLS, YYNGEE. The CDR3 nucleotides read TGTGCCAGCAGCGTAGCCCGCGTAGTGGGGCAGGGGACCATCTATGGCTACACCTTC. Protein product: CASSVARVVGQGTIYGYTF.

A remark on this clone: One junction end does not reproduce the germline sequence, and a read error may be involved. This rearrangement joins TRBV28 to TRBJ1-2; D remains ambiguous. Germline V CDR1 and CDR2: MDHEN, SYDVKM. The CDR3 length is 12 residues. In DNA form, the CDR3 reads TGTGCCAGCAGTTCGCCGGCGGGAATAGGAGACTTC. It yields the protein CASSSPAGIGDF.

This rearrangement joins TRBV18 to TRBJ2-1; 7 nucleotides agree with TRBD2. This CDR3 region has 15 residues. Looked up from germline, CDR1 is KGHSH and CDR2 is LQKENI. V was pared by 4 bases and J by 7 bases, with 10 bases of the junction left unmatched. The CDR3 is CASSHGTTSTNEQFF. CDR3 DNA: TGTGCCAGCTCACACGGGACTACCTCTACGAATGAGCAGTTCTTC.

The chain is built from TRBV28 and TRBJ1-6; TRBD1 matches 10 bases. Germline V lookup: CDR1 MDHEN, CDR2 SYDVKM. CDR3 length: 15 amino acids. V lost 4 bases and J lost 10; bases outside the gene matches: 7. The CDR3: CASSYLGTGVSPLHF. DNA for the CDR3: TGTGCCAGCAGTTACCTTGGGACAGGGGTATCACCCCTCCACTTT.

This clone was recorded once. The J gene is TRBJ2-5, the V gene TRBV7-6; D not certain. This CDR3 region has 15 residues. From germline, CDR1 is SGHVS and CDR2 FNYEAQ. The ends were cut back, 1 base at V and 2 bases at J, with 11 bases in the middle. This chain's CDR3 is CASSLEVGRQETQYF. The CDR3 nucleotides are TGTGCCAGCAGCTTAGAGGTGGGCAGGCAAGAGACCCAGTACTTC. The whole variable domain, remainder taken from reference TRBV7-6 and TRBJ2-5, is GAGVSQSPRYKVTKRGQDVALRCDPISGHVSLYWYRQALGQGPEFLTYFNYEAQQDKSGLPNDRFSAERPEGSISTLTIQRTEQRDSAMYRCASSLEVGRQETQYFGPGTRLLVL.

This chain links TRBV7-2 with TRBJ2-5; 9 nucleotides agree with TRBD1. V shed 5 bases, J shed 7 bases, and the junction held 11 bases outside the gene matches. Germline V gives CDR1 SGHTA, CDR2 FQGNSA. The CDR3 runs 15 residues. The chain's CDR3 is CASSPPGQGMRTQYF. The CDR3 DNA reads TGTGCCAGCAGCCCCCCGGGACAGGGTATGAGGACCCAGTACTTC.

The rearrangement joins TRBV7-2 to TRBJ1-2; the D gene is possibly TRBD1 (5 bases). Germline V gene lookup returns CDR1 SGHTA and CDR2 FQGNSA. V gave up 6 bases and J gave up 5 bases, with 16 bases separating them. This CDR3 contains 14 residues. The CDR3 protein is CASRLPWGSYGYTF. CDR3 bases: TGTGCCAGCAGGCTCCCTTGGGGCTCGTATGGCTACACCTTC.

The CDR3 nucleotides are TGTGCCAGCAGCTTACCCCTTCGGCAGGGGTCTAACTATGGCTACACCTTC. It encodes CASSLPLRQGSNYGYTF. The rearrangement joins TRBV7-8 to TRBJ1-2; TRBD1 might be the D (6 bases). V was cut by 2 bases and J by 0 bases, with 16 bases left in between. The CDR3 runs to 17 residues. Germline assignment: CDR1 SGHVS and CDR2 FQNEAQ.

The chain recombines TRBV7-8 with TRBJ2-6; 11 bases fit TRBD2. Trimming removed 6 bases from V and 3 bases from J; junction bases left unmatched: 7. This CDR3 region has 17 residues. In germline, CDR1 is SGHVS, CDR2 FQNEAQ. DNA for the CDR3: TGTGCCAGCAGAAATAGCGGGGGGGCTGGTGGGGCCAACGTCCTGACTTTC. This encodes CASRNSGGAGGANVLTF.

This clone has a handful of counts. The V call is TRBV7-3, the J call TRBJ1-4, with D hard to call. Trimming cost V 5 bases and J 3 bases, with 7 bases left between them. The CDR3 covers 13 residues. Germline CDR1 and CDR2: SGHTA and FQGTGA. The DNA of the CDR3 is TGTGCCAGCAGCCCCGGGGCTAATGAAAAACTGTTTTTT. Its translation: CASSPGANEKLFF. Full variable domain (outside the CDR3, taken from reference TRBV7-3 and TRBJ1-4): GAGVSQTPSNKVTEKGKYVELRCDPISGHTALYWYRQSLGQGPEFLIYFQGTGAADDSGLPNDRFFAVRPEGSVSTLKIQRTERGDSAVYLCASSPGANEKLFFGSGTQLSVL.

This chain links TRBV5-1 with TRBJ1-1; 9 bases map to TRBD1. The V gene's germline CDR1 is SGHRS and CDR2 YFSETQ. This CDR3 is built from 14 residues. The trim removed 4 bases at V and 5 bases at J, leaving 6 bases unmatched. CDR3 DNA sequence: TGCGCCAGCAGCCCACGACAGGGGGGGACTGAAGCTTTCTTT. Translation: CASSPRQGGTEAFF.